The 10 T cell receptor beta chains listed next were all sequenced from one sample in a study of blood T cell repertoires in COVID-19. TCRdb's table, derived via immunoSEQ multiplex PCR, lists solely in-frame clones and lacks some. This table holds tens of thousands of clones, 70% to 90% found once. The sample comprised peripheral blood. These receptors originate from a man aged 65 to 85 with acute or convalescent COVID-19.

The V call is TRBV7-9, the J call TRBJ2-1; the match to TRBD1 covers 7 bases. The germline V gene encodes CDR1 SEHNR and CDR2 FQNEAQ (reference sequence). J was trimmed by 5 bases and V by 0 bases; bases with no gene match: 7. CDR3 size: 16 residues. CDR3 loop: CASSLAGQVSHNEQFF. Written as DNA, the CDR3 is TGTGCCAGCAGCTTAGCTGGACAGGTGTCCCACAATGAGCAGTTCTTC.

CDR3 residues: CASSYTREYEQYF. The CDR3 DNA is TGTGCCAGCAGTTATACCAGGGAATACGAGCAGTACTTC. The chain links TRBV6-6 to TRBJ2-7, with D maybe TRBD1 (5 bases). The germline V gene encodes CDR1 MNHNY and CDR2 SVGAGI (reference sequence). V dropped 3 bases and J dropped 4 bases, with 10 bases sitting between them. CDR3 length: 13 residues.

The chain carries TRBV6-2 or TRBV6-3 and TRBJ1-2; D not resolved. CDR1 and CDR2 from the germline V gene are MNHEY and SVGEGT. V was pared by 0 bases and J by 1 base, with 6 bases between. The CDR3 covers 14 residues. The CDR3 here is CASSYSGSNYGYTF. For the CDR3, the DNA is TGTGCCAGCAGTTACTCGGGCAGTAACTATGGCTACACCTTC.

The rearrangement links TRBV7-9 to TRBJ2-1; TRBD1 aligns across 7 bases. Per germline, CDR1 SEHNR and CDR2 FQNEAQ (reference sequence). The CDR3 runs 17 residues. V lost 3 bases and J lost 5; bases outside the gene matches: 13. The CDR3 region is CASSFGFWDSTDNEQFF. In DNA form, the CDR3 reads TGTGCCAGCAGCTTTGGTTTCTGGGACAGTACTGACAATGAGCAGTTCTTC.

This clone appeared once. The genes are TRBV9 and TRBJ2-1; 9 bases line up with TRBD2. CDR3 size: 13 residues. V trimming: 2 bases; J trimming: 10 bases; junction bases outside the gene matches: 4. Germline V lookup: CDR1 SGDLS, CDR2 YYNGEE. CDR3 in DNA: TGTGCCAGCAGCGTGTCTAGCGGGACCGAGCAGTTCTTC. It codes for CASSVSSGTEQFF.

The chain joins TRBV9 to TRBJ2-7, with D unclear. The CDR3 has 13 residues. V lost 1 base to trimming and J lost 5 bases, with 10 bases between them. Germline lookup yields CDR1 SGDLS and CDR2 YYNGEE. The CDR3 region is CASSVTPGHEQYF. Here the CDR3 DNA reads TGTGCCAGCAGCGTAACGCCAGGCCACGAGCAGTACTTC.

The rearrangement joins TRBV5-5 to TRBJ2-2; 8 positions agree with TRBD1. The junction had 2 bases not matched to a gene; V was cut back by 1 base and J by 0 bases. The germline V gene encodes CDR1 SGHKS and CDR2 YYEKEE (reference sequence). This CDR3 has 16 residues. The CDR3 coding sequence is TGTGCCAGCAGCTTGCAGGGGGCCGCGAACACCGGGGAGCTGTTTTTT. It codes for CASSLQGAANTGELFF.

This chain uses TRBV29-1 with TRBJ2-7; possible D gene TRBD2, 7 bases. Germline CDR1 reads SQVTM; CDR2 reads ANQGSEA. The CDR3 totals 13 residues. The CDR3 reads CSPGGRRPYEQYF. Here the CDR3 DNA reads TGCAGTCCGGGGGGCAGGCGACCCTACGAGCAGTACTTC.

The rearrangement joins TRBV15 to TRBJ2-3, with D possibly TRBD1 on 7 matching bases. The germline V and J ends were trimmed by 3 bases and 8 bases, with 18 bases remaining between them. Germline-derived CDR1 and CDR2 are LNHNV and YYDKDF (reference sequence). The CDR3 extends over 15 amino acids. CDR3 DNA sequence: TGTGCCACCAGCAGGGGCCAGGGGGGCCCAGTTACGCAGTATTTT. The encoded protein is CATSRGQGGPVTQYF.

This chain connects TRBV5-4 to TRBJ2-1; 9 positions agree with TRBD2. The germline CDR1 and CDR2 sequences are SGHNT and YYREEE (reference sequence). The junction had 9 bases not matched to a gene; V was cut back by 5 bases and J by 6 bases. The CDR3 extends over 15 amino acids. The CDR3 loop is CASSSPGTSLNEQFF. CDR3 DNA: TGTGCCAGCAGTTCCCCCGGGACTAGCCTCAATGAGCAGTTCTTC.